The next 32 T cell receptor beta chains were all read from a single sample in a study of T cell repertoires in cytomegalovirus infection. These receptors' targets are unknown. MiXCR, run by TCRdb on the reads, gives a single entry per CDR3 protein. The sample records about 500,000 distinct CDR3 sequences, 33% being singletons. Sequenced here: cultured PBMCs, sampled from culture after CMV antigen stimulation. The receptor set was obtained from a human donor in good health (CMV status not recorded). Some clones in this sample may be carry-over from other donors' samples.

This clonotype was seen once. The chain is built from TRBV7-2 and TRBJ2-3; TRBD2 aligns across 9 bases. Trimming at V came to 1 base and at J to 1 base, leaving 6 bases not matched to a gene. The germline V gene has CDR1 SGHTA and CDR2 FQGNSA. CDR3 length: 17 residues. CDR3 nucleotides: TGTGCCAGCAGCTTAGAGGGCGGGAGGGCCGGCACAGATACGCAGTATTTT. Translating gives CASSLEGGRAGTDTQYF.

This clonotype came up a few times. The genes are TRBV7-2 and TRBJ2-5; no definite D call. V lost 1 base and J lost 5, with 11 bases in between. Germline values: CDR1 SGHTA, CDR2 FQGNSA. This CDR3 comprises 14 residues. The chain's CDR3 is CASSLGPDWETQYF. The CDR3 DNA follows: TGTGCCAGCAGCTTAGGGCCAGATTGGGAGACCCAGTACTTC.

This clonotype was detected once. This sequence joins TRBV11-2 and TRBJ2-1; D is ambiguous. V dropped 0 bases and J dropped 8 bases, with 11 bases sitting between them. This CDR3 region has 14 residues. Germline lookup yields CDR1 SGHAT and CDR2 FQNNGV. CDR3 region: CASSLDIENDEQFF. The CDR3 DNA reads as TGTGCCAGCAGCTTAGATATTGAAAACGATGAGCAGTTCTTC.

Ten or more counts support this clonotype. This sequence joins TRBV7-9 and TRBJ2-5, with D possibly being TRBD1 or TRBD2 (5 bases each). The ends were cut back, 5 bases at V and 7 bases at J, with 20 bases in the middle. The CDR3 runs 15 residues. Germline loops: CDR1 SEHNR, CDR2 FQNEAQ (reference sequence). CDR3 sequence reads: CASSPSGTPSGTQYF. The DNA of the CDR3 is TGTGCCAGCAGCCCTTCCGGGACCCCCTCGGGGACCCAGTACTTC.

This clonotype was observed a handful of times. The chain has TRBV7-8 and TRBJ1-2, with D uncertain. Germline assignment: CDR1 SGHVS and CDR2 FQNEAQ. The CDR3 loop spans 16 amino acids. V was shortened by 4 bases and J by 2 bases, with 17 bases between the two germline ends. CDR3 sequence reads: CASSSTPRWGNYGYTF. In DNA form, the CDR3 reads TGTGCCAGCAGCTCTACCCCGAGGTGGGGAAACTATGGCTACACCTTC.

This clonotype was observed a single time. The CDR3 DNA reads as TGTGCCAGCAACCTACAGGGTAACATGGATTCACCCCTCCACTTT. Residues: CASNLQGNMDSPLHF. The rearrangement joins TRBV6-6 to TRBJ1-6, with TRBD1 as a possible D gene (6 bases). V lost 7 bases and J 8 bases, leaving 18 bases between the germline ends. Germline assignment: CDR1 MNHNY and CDR2 SVGAGI (reference sequence). The CDR3 consists of 15 residues.

The chain carries TRBV20-1 and TRBJ2-7, with 9 bases matching TRBD2. The trim removed 0 bases at V and 2 bases at J, leaving 5 bases unmatched. Germline V gene sequence: CDR1 DFQATT, CDR2 SNEGSKA (reference sequence). CDR3 length: 15 residues. CDR3 sequence: CSARDWTSVAYEQYF. The CDR3 nucleotides read TGCAGTGCTAGAGATTGGACTAGCGTTGCCTACGAGCAGTACTTC.

V usage is TRBV5-1 and J usage is TRBJ2-1; the match to TRBD2 covers 13 bases. Trimming at V came to 4 bases and at J to 8 bases, leaving 12 bases not matched to a gene. Germline V gene data show CDR1 as SGHRS and CDR2 as YFSETQ. The CDR3 is made up of 17 amino acids. The CDR3 loop is CASSIGLAGVRQDEQFF. The CDR3 DNA is TGCGCCAGCAGCATCGGACTAGCGGGAGTTAGGCAAGATGAGCAGTTCTTC. The full variable domain, in which reference TRBV5-1 and TRBJ2-1 provide the parts outside the CDR3, is KAGVTQTPRYLIKTRGQQVTLSCSPISGHRSVSWYQQTPGQGLQFLFEYFSETQRNKGNFPGRFSGRQFSNSRSEMNVSTLELGDSALYLCASSIGLAGVRQDEQFFGPGTRLTVL.

This clonotype was counted a single time. The rearrangement links TRBV4-1 to TRBJ2-3, with 7 bases that match TRBD1. CDR1 and CDR2 from the germline V gene are MGHRA and YSYEKL. There are 15 residues in the CDR3. Losses at the gene ends were 3 bases for V and 3 bases for J; bases not matched to a gene: 6. CDR3 nucleotide sequence: TGCGCCAGCAGCCACTCAGACAGGGATACAGATACGCAGTATTTT. Protein sequence: CASSHSDRDTDTQYF.

This clonotype was recorded a few times. J is TRBJ1-1 and V is TRBV2; maybe TRBD1 (5 bases). The CDR3 is 13 amino acids. Germline V gene sequence: CDR1 SNHLY, CDR2 FYNNEI. Written as DNA, the CDR3 is TGTGCATTGGGGCAGGATGAGGACACTGAAGCTTTCTTT. Residues: CALGQDEDTEAFF.

The V call is TRBV12-3 or TRBV12-4, the J call TRBJ2-1, with D possibly matching TRBD2 (5 bases). The CDR3 has 13 residues. V shed 4 bases and J shed 6 bases, with 10 bases lying between them. This CDR3 reads CASSWERSNEQFF. The CDR3 region has the DNA TGTGCCAGCAGTTGGGAGCGGAGCAATGAGCAGTTCTTC.

In its sample, this clonotype was seen a few times. V usage is TRBV7-8 and J usage is TRBJ2-1; TRBD2 aligns across 9 bases. From germline, CDR1 is SGHVS and CDR2 FQNEAQ. This CDR3 spans 17 amino acids. Trimming removed 5 bases from V and 0 bases from J; junction bases left unmatched: 8. The CDR3 sequence is CASSPRGSGGSYNEQFF. The CDR3 DNA sequence: TGTGCCAGCAGCCCCCGGGGTAGCGGGGGCTCCTACAATGAGCAGTTCTTC. Looking up the rest from reference TRBV7-8 and TRBJ2-1 gives the full variable domain: GAGVSQSPRYKVAKRGQDVALRCDPISGHVSLFWYQQALGQGPEFLTYFQNEAQLDKSGLPSDRFFAERPEGSVSTLKIQRTQQEDSAVYLCASSPRGSGGSYNEQFFGPGTRLTVL.

The chain links TRBV19 to TRBJ1-5; a possible D gene is TRBD1 (5 bases). Trimming took off 4 bases at V and 5 bases at J, with 21 bases between the two ends. Germline V gene sequence: CDR1 LNHDA, CDR2 SQIVND (reference sequence). The length of the CDR3 is 17 residues. CDR3 region: CASSRGDRVQLDQPQHF. In DNA form, the CDR3 reads TGTGCCAGTAGTAGGGGGGACCGGGTACAGTTAGATCAGCCCCAGCATTTT.

This clonotype was counted between two and nine times. V gene TRBV9 combines with J gene TRBJ2-1, with TRBD2 matching over 10 bases. CDR1 and CDR2 from the germline V gene are SGDLS and YYNGEE. CDR3 length equals 15 residues. J lost 5 bases, V lost 3 bases, and 5 bases had no gene match. CDR3 residues: CASSAGLAVNNEQFF. CDR3 DNA: TGTGCCAGCAGCGCCGGACTAGCGGTAAACAATGAGCAGTTCTTC.

This clonotype turned up a few times. The chain uses TRBV6-1 and TRBJ2-3; TRBD2 agrees at 9 bases. Germline loops: CDR1 MNHNS, CDR2 SASEGT. Trimming removed 6 bases from V and 5 bases from J; junction bases left unmatched: 9. The CDR3 extends over 15 amino acids. CDR3 in amino acids: CASSLAGTSQDTQYF. CDR3 sequence (DNA): TGTGCCAGCAGCCTCGCCGGGACTAGCCAAGATACGCAGTATTTT.

CDR3 in DNA: TGTGCCAGCAGCCAAGCATCAGGGCCTCAGGGCGAGCAGTACGTC. Amino acid sequence: CASSQASGPQGEQYV. This chain joins TRBV14 and TRBJ2-7; TRBD1 might be the D (5 bases). Germline V gene data show CDR1 as SGHDN and CDR2 as FVKESK. Trimming removed 1 base at V and 6 bases at J, with 16 bases between. The CDR3 consists of 15 residues.

The J gene is TRBJ1-5, the V gene TRBV12-3 or TRBV12-4; tentatively, D is TRBD1 (6 bases). Between the trimmed V and J ends, which lost 5 bases and 1 base, there was a span of 15 bases. The CDR3 contains 16 residues. The CDR3 DNA reads TGTGCCAGCAGTCTCGGACAGACGAGCAGCAATCAGCCCCAGCATTTT. Translated, it gives CASSLGQTSSNQPQHF.

There are many counts of this clonotype. In DNA form, the CDR3 reads TGTGCCAGCAGCTTTGGGGGGAAAGAGACCCAGTACTTC. This gives the protein CASSFGGKETQYF. The gene calls are TRBV7-4 and TRBJ2-5; maybe TRBD2 (6 bases). V shed 3 bases and J shed 3 bases, with 8 bases lying between them. The CDR3 contains 13 residues. Germline loops: CDR1 SGHVT, CDR2 SQSDAQ.

The CDR3 reads CSVLDRMSNQPQHF. The DNA for the CDR3 is TGCAGTGTCCTGGACAGGATGAGCAATCAGCCCCAGCATTTT. The chain couples TRBV20-1 to TRBJ1-5; 7 nucleotides align to TRBD1. The CDR3 covers 14 residues. In germline, CDR1 is DFQATT, CDR2 SNEGSKA (reference sequence). The ends lost 7 bases at V and 1 base at J; junction bases unmatched: 7.

The V call is TRBV20-1, the J call TRBJ2-4, with 13 bases fitting TRBD2. The CDR3 has 15 residues. Germline-derived CDR1 and CDR2 are DFQATT and SNEGSKA (reference sequence). V gave up 8 bases and J gave up 10 bases; unmatched junction bases: 14. The CDR3 sequence is CSSALAGGPLGIQYF. The CDR3 bases are TGCAGTTCCGCACTAGCGGGAGGGCCCTTGGGTATTCAGTACTTC.

At least ten counts were recorded for this clonotype. The chain combines TRBV7-2 with TRBJ1-2; D is uncertain. The CDR3 is 13 residues long. V was shortened by 11 bases and J by 4 bases, with 17 bases between the two germline ends. Germline V lookup: CDR1 SGHTA, CDR2 FQGNSA. In nucleotides, the CDR3 is TGTGCCGCCCACAAGATTAGAACCTATGGCTACACCTTC. Its translation: CAAHKIRTYGYTF.

The rearrangement uses TRBV7-3 and TRBJ2-3, with 14 nucleotides matching TRBD2. Losses at the gene ends were 5 bases for V and 5 bases for J; bases not matched to a gene: 6. The length of the CDR3 is 16 residues. Germline CDR1 and CDR2: SGHTA and FQGTGA. Written as DNA, the CDR3 is TGTGCCAGCAGCCCGGGACTAGCGGGAGCAGAAGATACGCAGTATTTT. Its protein is CASSPGLAGAEDTQYF.

This clonotype was seen more than once but under ten times. The V call is TRBV7-9, the J call TRBJ1-2, with 10 bases matching TRBD1. The ends lost 5 bases at V and 6 bases at J; junction bases unmatched: 12. Germline assignment: CDR1 SEHNR and CDR2 FQNEAQ (reference sequence). The CDR3 is made up of 16 amino acids. As DNA, the CDR3 is TGTGCCAGCAGCCCAATCCCGGGACAGGGGTTCGATGGCTACACCTTC. This codes for CASSPIPGQGFDGYTF.

The chain employs TRBV10-3 and TRBJ2-7; D is uncertain. This CDR3 region has 13 residues. Trimming took 9 bases from V and 0 from J, leaving 12 bases between them. Germline V gene lookup returns CDR1 ENHRY and CDR2 SYGVKD. CDR3 sequence reads: CAIKGDNSYEQYV. DNA of the CDR3: TGTGCCATAAAGGGTGACAACTCCTACGAGCAGTACGTC.

Worth noting for this clonotype: A much larger clone is a single base away; this may be a read error. The chain recombines TRBV7-2 with TRBJ1-2; TRBD1 matches at 9 bases. The length of the CDR3 is 14 residues. Germline V gene sequence: CDR1 SGHTA, CDR2 FQGNSA. The CDR3 nucleotides are TGTGCCAGCAGCCTCCGGGACAGGGACTATGACTACACCTTC. Translating it yields CASSLRDRDYDYTF.

This rearrangement joins TRBV5-1 to TRBJ1-1; D gene unclear. CDR1 is SGHRS and CDR2 is YFSETQ in the germline V gene. Trimming pared 4 bases from V and 0 bases from J, leaving 10 bases between. The CDR3 has 14 residues. The CDR3 nucleotides read TGCGCCAGCAGCGCGGACGTACTGAACACTGAAGCTTTCTTT. Protein: CASSADVLNTEAFF.

V usage is TRBV6-5 and J usage is TRBJ2-3; D is possibly TRBD1 (6 bases). Trimming took off 5 bases at V and 6 bases at J, with 21 bases between the two ends. CDR1 and CDR2 from the germline V gene are MNHEY and SVGAGI. The CDR3 length is 16 residues. CDR3 coding DNA: TGTGCCAGCAGTACCCAGGGGCCAGGGTTCCCGGATACGCAGTATTTT. Its translation: CASSTQGPGFPDTQYF.

The chain employs TRBV19 and TRBJ1-1; TRBD1 matches at 7 bases. The CDR3 contains 13 residues. The trim removed 5 bases at V and 8 bases at J, leaving 8 bases unmatched. The germline gives CDR1 LNHDA, CDR2 SQIVND (reference sequence). CDR3 DNA: TGTGCCAGTAGTGAACAGGGGTCGCGAGAAGCTTTCTTT. This translates into CASSEQGSREAFF.

This clonotype occurred a few times. This chain connects TRBV27 to TRBJ1-6; perhaps TRBD1 as D (6 bases). The germline gives CDR1 MNHEY, CDR2 SMNVEV (reference sequence). Trimming removed 5 bases at V and 7 bases at J, with 18 bases between. This CDR3 region has 16 residues. The CDR3: CASSPRTVGRNSPLHF. CDR3 in DNA: TGTGCCAGCAGTCCGAGGACAGTCGGGAGGAATTCACCCCTCCACTTT.

This clonotype occurred once. The CDR3 DNA reads as TGCGCCAGCAGCCAAGATTGGGGGAGGATGGCAGAGACCCAGTACTTC. Translated: CASSQDWGRMAETQYF. The V gene is TRBV4-1, the J gene TRBJ2-5, with D possibly being TRBD2 (6 bases). The CDR3 totals 16 residues. V was pared by 0 bases and J by 4 bases, with 15 bases between. Germline CDR1 reads MGHRA; CDR2 reads YSYEKL.

The chain recombines TRBV7-9 with TRBJ1-5; D is undetermined. The CDR3 is made up of 17 amino acids. V was clipped by 1 base and J by 2 bases, with 15 bases between them. CDR1 and CDR2 from the germline V gene are SEHNR and FQNEAQ (reference sequence). The CDR3 loop is CASSLVKTSDGNQPQHF. Written as DNA, the CDR3 is TGTGCCAGCAGCTTAGTTAAAACATCGGATGGCAATCAGCCCCAGCATTTT.

The chain combines TRBV10-1 with TRBJ2-6; D gene ambiguous. The CDR3 extends over 14 amino acids. The V gene lost 3 bases and the J gene lost 0 bases, with 3 bases spanning the gap. Germline V lookup: CDR1 WNHNN, CDR2 SYGVQD (reference sequence). The CDR3 DNA reads TGCGCCAGCAGTGATCGCTCTGGGGCCAACGTCCTGACTTTC. It is translated as CASSDRSGANVLTF.